What follows describes a single T cell receptor beta chain. Data came from immunoSEQ multiplex PCR; TCRdb stores just in-frame clones and leaves some out. The sample lists fewer than 600,000 clones; 89% were seen once. The data were obtained in a study of blood T cell repertoires in COVID-19. Trimming shortened V by 0 bases and J by 1 base, and 9 bases separated the two germline ends. CDR1 is SGHTA, CDR2 FQGNSA, per germline. The length of the CDR3 is 16 residues. The chain carries TRBV7-2 and TRBJ2-2; D gene ambiguous. The sample was peripheral blood. This receptor was taken from a man aged 18 to 29 with COVID-19, enrolled during active disease. This CDR3 is CASSLARRLNTGELFF. CDR3 bases: TGTGCCAGCAGCTTAGCGCGCAGGTTGAACACCGGGGAGCTGTTTTTT.